This T cell receptor (beta chain) was captured by sequencing in a study of blood T cell repertoires in COVID-19. Study at large: Samples representing acute and convalescent COVID-19 were sourced from the United States, Italy and Spain. PBMCs, B-cell-depleted T cells, or T cells provided the cDNA or gDNA that made up the material.

This CDR3 comprises 12 residues. Germline lookup yields CDR1 SQVTM and CDR2 ANQGSEA. The V gene lost 4 bases and the J gene lost 4 bases, with 8 bases spanning the gap. Original data processing: How many nucleated cells were present was estimated from reference gene primer amplification. The assay was immunoSEQ multiplex PCR, and TCRdb's table has in-frame clones only and misses some. That table gives V, J and clone size, and the DNA gave D and trimming. The sample lists 200,000 to 250,000 clones, roughly 86% occurring once. Sequences were obtained from peripheral blood. V and J are TRBV29-1 and TRBJ1-5, with D possibly matching TRBD1 (5 bases). The source is a woman aged 40 to 49 with acute or convalescent COVID-19. In DNA, the CDR3 is TGCAGCGTTGGGGGGGGGAATCAGCCCCAGCATTTT. Encoded protein: CSVGGGNQPQHF. Full variable domain (missing parts from reference TRBV29-1 and TRBJ1-5): SAVISQKPSRDICQRGTSLTIQCQVDSQVTMMFWYRQQPGQSLTLIATANQGSEATYESGFVIDKFPISRPNLTFSTLTVSNMSPEDSSIYLCSVGGGNQPQHFGDGTRLSIL.